This TCR beta chain derives from a study of shared clonotypes between healthy human individuals. Germline V lookup: CDR1 MGHRA, CDR2 YSYEKL. This CDR3 region has 15 residues. V lost 0 bases and J 1 base, leaving 9 bases between the germline ends. For this clone: The antigen is unknown.

Whole-study findings and limits: The study generally estimated greater richness for naive than memory subsets.

Using immunoSEQ multiplex PCR, the repertoire was profiled, and TCRdb retains in-frame clones only, with some absent. The sample consists of 2 million to 3 million clones, under 95% of them appearing once. The sample consisted of naive CD4+ T cells from PBMCs. Subset noted: CD45RA+ positively selected. This receptor was obtained from a man between 18 and 35 years old in good health. Some clones in this sample may be carry-over from other donors' samples. This chain uses TRBV4-1 with TRBJ1-1; D call uncertain. The CDR3 region is CASSQEGRTNTEAFF. The CDR3 DNA follows: TGCGCCAGCAGCCAAGAAGGCCGGACGAACACTGAAGCTTTCTTT.